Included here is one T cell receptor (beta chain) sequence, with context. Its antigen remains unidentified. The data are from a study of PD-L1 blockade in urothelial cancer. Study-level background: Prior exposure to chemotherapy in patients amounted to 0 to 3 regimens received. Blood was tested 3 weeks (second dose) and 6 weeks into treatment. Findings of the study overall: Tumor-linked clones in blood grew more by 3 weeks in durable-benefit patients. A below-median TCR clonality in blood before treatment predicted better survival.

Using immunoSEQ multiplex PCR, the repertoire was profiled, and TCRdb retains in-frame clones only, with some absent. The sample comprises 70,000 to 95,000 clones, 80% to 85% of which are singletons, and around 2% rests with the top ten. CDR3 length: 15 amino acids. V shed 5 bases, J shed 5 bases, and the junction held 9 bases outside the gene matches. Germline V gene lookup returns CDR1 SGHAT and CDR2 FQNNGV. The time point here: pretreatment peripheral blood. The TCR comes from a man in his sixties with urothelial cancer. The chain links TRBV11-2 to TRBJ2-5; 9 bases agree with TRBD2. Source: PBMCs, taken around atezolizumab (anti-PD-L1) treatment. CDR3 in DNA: TGTGCCAGCAGCCTCAGGACTAGCGATAGGGAGACCCAGTACTTC. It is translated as CASSLRTSDRETQYF. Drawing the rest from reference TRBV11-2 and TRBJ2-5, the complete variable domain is EAGVAQSPRYKIIEKRQSVAFWCNPISGHATLYWYQQILGQGPKLLIQFQNNGVVDDSQLPKDRFSAERLKGVDSTLKIQPAKLEDSAVYLCASSLRTSDRETQYFGPGTRLLVL.